Presented here are 15 T cell receptor beta chains from one specimen sequenced in a study of blood T cell repertoires in COVID-19. TCRdb's copy holds only in-frame clones and misses some; the assay was immunoSEQ multiplex PCR. This sample yields about 88,000 clones, of which about 83% are seen a single time; roughly 25% belongs to the top ten. The specimen sequenced was peripheral blood. The receptors were sampled from a human donor in a cohort sampled during active COVID-19.

Concerning this clone itself: One end of the junction fails to match germline, which may point to a read error. The gene calls are TRBV5-4 and TRBJ2-2; tentatively, D is TRBD2 (6 bases). This CDR3 region has 15 residues. From germline, CDR1 is SGHNT and CDR2 YYREEE (reference sequence). The CDR3 is CASTLGGQGTGELFF. The CDR3 region has the DNA TGTGCCAGCACCTTGGGGGGTCAGGGCACCGGGGAGCTGTTTTTT.

The V call is TRBV7-2, the J call TRBJ2-1; 11 bases fit TRBD2. From germline, CDR1 is SGHTA and CDR2 FQGNSA. The CDR3 spans 15 residues. V was pared by 3 bases and J by 6 bases, with 4 bases of the junction left unmatched. This CDR3 is CASSFSGGGTNEQFF. The CDR3 nucleotides are TGTGCCAGCAGCTTTAGCGGGGGGGGGACCAATGAGCAGTTCTTC.

This chain joins TRBV4-3 and TRBJ2-5; 9 bases match TRBD1. V lost 0 bases and J lost 4; bases outside the gene matches: 15. The CDR3 has 19 residues. Germline CDR1 is LGHNA and CDR2 is YSLEER. CDR3 in DNA: TGCGCCAGCAGCCAAGAAGGTAGATTGACAGGGGGTAGACGAGAGACCCAGTACTTC. This translates into CASSQEGRLTGGRRETQYF.

The chain recombines TRBV4-3 with TRBJ2-3, with TRBD2 matching 8 bases. CDR1 is LGHNA and CDR2 is YSLEER in the germline V gene. The trim removed 0 bases at V and 2 bases at J, leaving 7 bases unmatched. This CDR3 has 17 amino acids. CDR3 DNA: TGCGCCAGCAGCCAAGAAATTGGCGGGGGGCTCACAGATACGCAGTATTTT. This gives the protein CASSQEIGGGLTDTQYF.

V gene TRBV21-1 combines with J gene TRBJ1-1; TRBD1 is taken as the D call from the table, unchecked against the DNA. TRBV21-1 is a pseudogene segment. CDR3 length equals 17 residues. CDR3 nucleotide sequence: TGTGCCAGCAGCAAAGACCCTAGACAGGGCCTGAACACTGAAGCTTTCTTT. This encodes CASSKDPRQGLNTEAFF.

The chain carries TRBV30 and TRBJ2-5, with TRBD2 matching over 14 bases. The ends lost 0 bases at V and 5 bases at J; junction bases unmatched: 11. This CDR3 comprises 18 residues. CDR1 is GTSNPN and CDR2 is SVGIG in the germline V gene (reference sequence). The DNA for the CDR3 is TGTGCCTGGAGTGTAAGAAGGACTAGCGGGAGGTCGGGGGAGACCCAGTACTTC. This encodes CAWSVRRTSGRSGETQYF.

The table lists this clone with a few counts. The chain links TRBV9 to TRBJ2-7; D might be TRBD2 (5 bases). This CDR3 has 13 amino acids. Germline V CDR1 and CDR2: SGDLS, YYNGEE. Between the trimmed V and J ends, which lost 0 bases and 7 bases, there was a span of 11 bases. CDR3 DNA sequence: TGTGCCAGCAGCGTAGGAGGGTCGGGTGAGCAGTACTTC. This encodes CASSVGGSGEQYF.

The J gene is TRBJ1-1, the V gene TRBV28; TRBD1 agrees at 7 bases. J gave up 0 bases and V 7 bases, and 11 bases lay outside the gene matches. The CDR3 extends over 16 amino acids. Germline assignment: CDR1 MDHEN and CDR2 SYDVKM. The CDR3 sequence is CASNFNRGPMNTEAFF. CDR3 bases: TGTGCCAGCAATTTTAACAGGGGACCCATGAACACTGAAGCTTTCTTT.

The genes are TRBV4-3 and TRBJ2-2; TRBD1 might be the D (5 bases). Between the trimmed V and J ends, which lost 0 bases and 6 bases, there was a span of 11 bases. Germline values: CDR1 LGHNA, CDR2 YSLEER. This CDR3 has 15 amino acids. CDR3 sequence: CASSQEVAGSGELFF. In DNA form, the CDR3 reads TGCGCCAGCAGCCAAGAAGTGGCAGGGTCCGGGGAGCTGTTTTTT.

The chain combines TRBV6-5 with TRBJ1-3; no reliable D call. The ends were cut back, 0 bases at V and 2 bases at J, with 11 bases in the middle. This CDR3 comprises 16 residues. Germline CDR1 is MNHEY and CDR2 is SVGAGI. The CDR3: CASSYSLAGAGNTIYF. CDR3 nucleotide sequence: TGTGCCAGCAGTTACTCATTGGCAGGTGCTGGAAACACCATATATTTT.

The chain links TRBV7-9 to TRBJ2-3; 10 nucleotides agree with TRBD1. Germline CDR1 and CDR2: SEHNR and FQNEAQ (reference sequence). The CDR3 covers 16 residues. V lost 0 bases and J lost 4; bases outside the gene matches: 4. DNA for the CDR3: TGTGCCAGCAGCTTAGCGGGACAGGGGTTTGCAGATACGCAGTATTTT. Translated: CASSLAGQGFADTQYF.

The V call is TRBV7-8, the J call TRBJ1-1, with TRBD1 identical over 10 bases. This CDR3 contains 16 residues. V was pared by 1 base and J by 3 bases, with 5 bases of the junction left unmatched. CDR1 and CDR2 (germline): SGHVS, FQNEAQ. Written as DNA, the CDR3 is TGTGCCAGCAGCTTAGAATTGGGGACAGGGGACACTGAAGCTTTCTTT. Amino acid sequence: CASSLELGTGDTEAFF. Combining the CDR3 with reference TRBV7-8 and TRBJ1-1 gives the whole variable domain GAGVSQSPRYKVAKRGQDVALRCDPISGHVSLFWYQQALGQGPEFLTYFQNEAQLDKSGLPSDRFFAERPEGSVSTLKIQRTQQEDSAVYLCASSLELGTGDTEAFFGQGTRLTVV.

The chain recombines TRBV7-2 with TRBJ2-3; the match to TRBD2 covers 7 bases. The CDR3 runs 20 residues. V shed 0 bases, J shed 2 bases, and the junction held 17 bases outside the gene matches. Germline CDR1 is SGHTA and CDR2 is FQGNSA. The CDR3 DNA sequence: TGTGCCAGCAGCTTAGCGATCCCCGTTGGGGCGGGGGACCTCACAGATACGCAGTATTTT. Protein product: CASSLAIPVGAGDLTDTQYF.

The chain carries TRBV6-2 or TRBV6-3 and TRBJ1-5, with 8 bases lining up with TRBD1. The CDR3 has 13 residues. The ends lost 6 bases at V and 5 bases at J; junction bases unmatched: 3. Germline V gene lookup returns CDR1 MNHEY and CDR2 SVGEGT. Written as DNA, the CDR3 is TGTGCCAGCAGCGGACAGGGTGATCAGCCCCAGCATTTT. It specifies CASSGQGDQPQHF.

DNA for the CDR3: TGTGCCAGCAGCCAAGGTAACGGCGGGGCGACAGATACGCAGTATTTT. This encodes CASSQGNGGATDTQYF. The rearrangement uses TRBV3-1 (or the pseudogene TRBV3-2) and TRBJ2-3; D is perhaps TRBD2 (6 bases). The germline gives CDR1 LGHDT, CDR2 YNNKEL (reference sequence). Trimming cost V 1 base and J 3 bases, with 14 bases left between them. The CDR3 totals 16 residues.